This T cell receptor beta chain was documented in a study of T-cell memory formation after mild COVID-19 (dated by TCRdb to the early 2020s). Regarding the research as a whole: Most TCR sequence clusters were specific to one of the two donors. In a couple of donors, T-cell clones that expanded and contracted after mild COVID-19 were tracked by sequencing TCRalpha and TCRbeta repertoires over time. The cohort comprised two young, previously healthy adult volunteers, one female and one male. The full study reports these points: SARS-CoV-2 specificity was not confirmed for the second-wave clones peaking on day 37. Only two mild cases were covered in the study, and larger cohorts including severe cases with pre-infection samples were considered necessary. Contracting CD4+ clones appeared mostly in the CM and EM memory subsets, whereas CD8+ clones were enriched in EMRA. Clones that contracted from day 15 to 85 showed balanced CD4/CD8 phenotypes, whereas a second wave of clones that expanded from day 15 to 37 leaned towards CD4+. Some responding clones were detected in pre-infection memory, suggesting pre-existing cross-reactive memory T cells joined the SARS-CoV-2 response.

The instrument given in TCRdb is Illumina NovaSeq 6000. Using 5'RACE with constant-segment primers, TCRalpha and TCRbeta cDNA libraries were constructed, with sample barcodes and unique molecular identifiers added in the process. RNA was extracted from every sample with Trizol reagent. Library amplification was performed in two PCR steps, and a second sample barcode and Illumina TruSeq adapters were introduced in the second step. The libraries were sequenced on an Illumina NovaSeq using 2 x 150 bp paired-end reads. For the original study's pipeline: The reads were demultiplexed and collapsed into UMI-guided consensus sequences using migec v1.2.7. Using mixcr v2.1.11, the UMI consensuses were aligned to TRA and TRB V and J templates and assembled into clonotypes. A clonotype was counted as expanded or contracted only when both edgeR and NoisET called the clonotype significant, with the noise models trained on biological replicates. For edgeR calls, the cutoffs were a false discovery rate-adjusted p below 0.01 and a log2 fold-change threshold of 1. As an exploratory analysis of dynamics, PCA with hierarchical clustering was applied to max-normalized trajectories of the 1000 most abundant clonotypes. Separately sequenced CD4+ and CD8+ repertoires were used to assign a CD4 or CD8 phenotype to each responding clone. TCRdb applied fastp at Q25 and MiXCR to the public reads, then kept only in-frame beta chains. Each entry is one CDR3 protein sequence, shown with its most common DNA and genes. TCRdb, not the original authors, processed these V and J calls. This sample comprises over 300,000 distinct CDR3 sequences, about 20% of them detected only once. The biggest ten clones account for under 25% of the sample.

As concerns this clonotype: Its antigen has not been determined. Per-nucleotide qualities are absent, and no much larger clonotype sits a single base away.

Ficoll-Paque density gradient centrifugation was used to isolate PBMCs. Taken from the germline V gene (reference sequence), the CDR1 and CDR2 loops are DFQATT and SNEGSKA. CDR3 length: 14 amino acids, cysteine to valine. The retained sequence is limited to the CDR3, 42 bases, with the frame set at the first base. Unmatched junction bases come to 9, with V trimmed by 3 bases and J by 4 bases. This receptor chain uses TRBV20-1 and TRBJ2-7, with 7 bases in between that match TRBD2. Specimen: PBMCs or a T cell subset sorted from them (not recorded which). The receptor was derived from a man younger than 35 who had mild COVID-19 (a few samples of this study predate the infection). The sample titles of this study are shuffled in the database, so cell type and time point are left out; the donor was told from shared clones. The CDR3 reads CSASSRGVWYEQYV. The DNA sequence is TGCAGTGCTAGTTCTCGGGGGGTTTGGTACGAGCAGTACGTC.